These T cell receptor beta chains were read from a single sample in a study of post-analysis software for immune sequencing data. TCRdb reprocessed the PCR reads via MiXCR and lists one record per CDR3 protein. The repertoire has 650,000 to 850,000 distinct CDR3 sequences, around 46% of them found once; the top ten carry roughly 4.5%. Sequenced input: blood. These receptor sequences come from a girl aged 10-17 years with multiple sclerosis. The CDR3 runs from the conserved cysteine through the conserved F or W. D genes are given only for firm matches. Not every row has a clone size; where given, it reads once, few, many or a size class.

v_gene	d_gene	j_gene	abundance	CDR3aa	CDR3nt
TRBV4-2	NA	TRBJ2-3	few	CASSQVTATSPDTQYF	TGTGCCAGCAGCCAAGTTACCGCTACTAGTCCAGATACGCAGTATTTT
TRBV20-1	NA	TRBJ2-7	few	CSAKEVREQYF	TGCAGTGCCAAAGAGGTGCGGGAGCAGTACTTC
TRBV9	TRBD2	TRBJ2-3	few	CASSVETSGSTDTQYF	TGTGCCAGCAGCGTAGAGACTAGCGGGAGCACAGATACGCAGTATTTT
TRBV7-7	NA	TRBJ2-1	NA	CASSLGEDYNEQFF	TGTGCTAGCAGCTTAGGGGAGGACTACAATGAGCAGTTCTTC
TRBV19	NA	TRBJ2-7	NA	CASRAGATYEQYF	TGTGCCAGTAGAGCCGGGGCTACCTACGAGCAGTACTTC
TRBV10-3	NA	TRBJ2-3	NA	CAIKDRGSPDTQYF	TGTGCCATCAAAGATAGGGGATCGCCAGATACGCAGTATTTT
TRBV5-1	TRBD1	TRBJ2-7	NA	CASSLTGGSGSYEQYF	TGCGCCAGCAGCCTTACAGGGGGAAGTGGCTCCTACGAGCAGTACTTC
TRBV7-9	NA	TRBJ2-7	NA	CASSLIWSGEQYF	TGTGCCAGCAGTCTTATATGGTCGGGCGAGCAGTACTTC
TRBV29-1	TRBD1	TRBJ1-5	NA	CSVGTGERNQPQHF	TGCAGCGTGGGGACAGGGGAAAGGAATCAGCCCCAGCATTTT
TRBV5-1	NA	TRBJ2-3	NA	CASSPGGFQDTQYF	TGCGCCAGCTCTCCCGGGGGATTTCAGGATACGCAGTATTTT
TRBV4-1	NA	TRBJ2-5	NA	CASSRRVDNEWETQYF	TGCGCCAGCAGCCGGCGGGTTGATAACGAGTGGGAGACCCAGTACTTC
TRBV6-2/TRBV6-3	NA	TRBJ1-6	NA	CASSYDWLMRNSPLHF	TGTGCCAGCAGTTACGACTGGTTAATGAGGAATTCACCCCTCCACTTT
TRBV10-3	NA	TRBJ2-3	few	CAISERGESDTQYF	TGTGCCATCAGTGAAAGGGGGGAGTCGGATACGCAGTATTTT
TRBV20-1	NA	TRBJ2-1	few	CSTASLGLYNEQFF	TGCAGTACTGCCTCACTGGGACTCTACAATGAGCAGTTCTTC
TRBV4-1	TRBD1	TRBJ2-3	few	CASSQEGTGDPDTQYF	TGCGCCAGCAGCCAAGAAGGGACAGGGGACCCAGATACGCAGTATTTT
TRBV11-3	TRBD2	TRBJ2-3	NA	CASSREGGTSGLTDTQYF	TGTGCCAGCAGCCGGGAGGGGGGTACTAGCGGACTCACAGATACGCAGTATTTT
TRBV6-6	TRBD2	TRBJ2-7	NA	CASSYFSGVGAYEQYF	TGTGCCAGCAGTTACTTTAGCGGGGTGGGGGCCTACGAGCAGTACTTC
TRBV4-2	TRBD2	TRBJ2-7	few	CASSQDGRGGVDEQYF	TGTGCCAGCAGCCAAGATGGCCGGGGGGGTGTGGACGAGCAGTACTTC
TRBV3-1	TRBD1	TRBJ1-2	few	CASRGDRGFGYGYTF	TGTGCCAGCAGGGGGGACAGGGGTTTCGGCTATGGCTACACCTTC
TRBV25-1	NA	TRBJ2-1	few	CASSVASWDEQFF	TGTGCCAGCAGTGTGGCTAGCTGGGATGAGCAGTTCTTC
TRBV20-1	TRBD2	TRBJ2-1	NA	CSAPWTSGTPYNEQFF	TGCAGTGCTCCCTGGACTAGCGGGACACCATACAATGAGCAGTTCTTC
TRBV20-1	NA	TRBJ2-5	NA	CSARSNLWGETQYF	TGCAGTGCTAGGTCTAATCTTTGGGGAGAGACCCAGTACTTC
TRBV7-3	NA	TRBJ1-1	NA	CASSLYGENTEAFF	TGTGCCAGCAGCTTATACGGGGAGAACACTGAAGCTTTCTTT
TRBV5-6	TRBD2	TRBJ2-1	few	CASRLDPWTSGSTREYGYNEQFF	TGTGCCAGCAGGCTTGACCCCTGGACTAGCGGGAGTACGAGGGAATACGGCTACAATGAGCAGTTCTTC
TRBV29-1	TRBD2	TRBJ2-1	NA	CSVGTSGRADEQFF	TGCAGCGTCGGGACTAGCGGGAGGGCCGATGAGCAGTTCTTC
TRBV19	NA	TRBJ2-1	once	CASTPVTTSSYNEQFF	TGTGCCAGTACTCCCGTGACTACAAGCTCCTACAATGAGCAGTTCTTC
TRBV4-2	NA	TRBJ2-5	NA	CASSQDGTALETQYF	TGTGCCAGCAGCCAAGATGGTACTGCCCTGGAGACCCAGTACTTC
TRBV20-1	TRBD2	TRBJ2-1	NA	CSARLLAGGDEQFF	TGCAGTGCTAGACTGCTAGCGGGAGGGGATGAGCAGTTCTTC
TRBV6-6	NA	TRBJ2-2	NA	CASRTGPNTGELFF	TGTGCCAGCAGAACCGGGCCTAACACCGGGGAGCTGTTTTTT
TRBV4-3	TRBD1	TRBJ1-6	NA	CASRLTGTGDSPLHF	TGCGCCAGCAGACTCACCGGGACAGGGGATTCACCCCTCCACTTT
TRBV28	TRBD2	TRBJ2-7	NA	CASSPTRSGKLYEQYF	TGTGCCAGCAGTCCAACCCGTAGCGGGAAGCTTTACGAGCAGTACTTC
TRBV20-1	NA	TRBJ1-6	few	CSARDRGSARGSPLHF	TGCAGTGCTAGAGATCGGGGCAGCGCCCGTGGTTCACCCCTCCACTTT
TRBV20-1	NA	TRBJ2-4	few	CSATLHAVAKNIQYF	TGCAGTGCTACCCTACACGCCGTAGCCAAAAACATTCAGTACTTC
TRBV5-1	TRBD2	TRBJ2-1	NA	CASSSTKTSGMPDEQFF	TGCGCCAGCAGCTCGACCAAGACTAGCGGGATGCCCGATGAGCAGTTCTTC
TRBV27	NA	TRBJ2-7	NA	CASSFLPPGYPRSSYEQYF	TGTGCCAGCAGTTTTCTCCCCCCAGGGTACCCCAGGAGCTCCTACGAGCAGTACTTC
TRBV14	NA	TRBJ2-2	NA	CASSQDPPWGRARSNTGELFF	TGTGCCAGCAGCCAAGATCCCCCCTGGGGCAGGGCCCGTTCGAACACCGGGGAGCTGTTTTTT
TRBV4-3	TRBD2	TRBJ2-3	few	CASSQESGGSDTQYF	TGCGCCAGCAGCCAAGAATCGGGAGGATCAGATACGCAGTATTTT
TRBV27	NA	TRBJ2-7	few	CASSPAGTSYEQYF	TGTGCCAGCAGTCCAGCCGGGACCTCCTACGAGCAGTACTTC
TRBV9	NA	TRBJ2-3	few	CASSGRVTTDTQYF	TGTGCCAGCAGCGGTCGGGTTACCACAGATACGCAGTATTTT
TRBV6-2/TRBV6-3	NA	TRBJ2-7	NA	CASGAGESYEQYF	TGTGCCAGCGGGGCAGGGGAGTCCTACGAGCAGTACTTC
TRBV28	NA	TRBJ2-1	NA	CASSFTNEQFF	TGTGCCAGCAGTTTCACCAATGAGCAGTTCTTC
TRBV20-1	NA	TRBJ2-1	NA	CSASGISNEQFF	TGCAGTGCTAGCGGGATTTCCAATGAGCAGTTCTTC
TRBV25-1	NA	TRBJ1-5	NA	CASSEYGSQPQHF	TGTGCCAGCAGTGAATATGGGAGTCAGCCCCAGCATTTT
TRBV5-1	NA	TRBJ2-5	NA	CASSLGTWITYQETQYF	TGCGCCAGCAGCTTGGGTACGTGGATAACGTACCAAGAGACCCAGTACTTC
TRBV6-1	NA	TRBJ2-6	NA	CASRGTGANVLTF	TGTGCCAGCAGGGGTACTGGGGCCAACGTCCTGACTTTC
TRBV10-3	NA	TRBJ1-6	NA	CAISEMPGHKDSPLHF	TGTGCCATCAGTGAGATGCCGGGTCATAAGGATTCACCCCTCCACTTT
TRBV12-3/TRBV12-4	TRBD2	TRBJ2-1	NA	CASSYSRGLAVYNEQFF	TGTGCCAGCAGCTATAGCAGGGGACTAGCAGTCTACAATGAGCAGTTCTTC
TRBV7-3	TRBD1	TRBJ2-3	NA	CASSTDRGPDTQYF	TGTGCCAGCAGCACCGACAGGGGGCCAGATACGCAGTATTTT
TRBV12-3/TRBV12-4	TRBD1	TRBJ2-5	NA	CASSLGQGDQETQYF	TGTGCCAGCAGTTTAGGACAGGGTGATCAAGAGACCCAGTACTTC
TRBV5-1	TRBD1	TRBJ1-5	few	CASSLDSPGQNSPQHF	TGCGCCAGCAGCTTGGATTCGCCGGGACAGAACTCTCCTCAGCATTTT
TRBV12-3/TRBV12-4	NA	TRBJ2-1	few	CASSLLVPLGSLKEFF	TGTGCCAGCAGTTTATTGGTGCCATTGGGGAGCCTCAAAGAGTTCTTC
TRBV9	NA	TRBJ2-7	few	CASSPPSKPYEQYF	TGTGCCAGCAGCCCACCATCGAAGCCTTACGAGCAGTACTTC
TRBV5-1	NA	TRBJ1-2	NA	CASSLRGSQDLYGYTF	TGCGCCAGCAGCTTGAGAGGCTCTCAGGACCTCTATGGCTACACCTTC